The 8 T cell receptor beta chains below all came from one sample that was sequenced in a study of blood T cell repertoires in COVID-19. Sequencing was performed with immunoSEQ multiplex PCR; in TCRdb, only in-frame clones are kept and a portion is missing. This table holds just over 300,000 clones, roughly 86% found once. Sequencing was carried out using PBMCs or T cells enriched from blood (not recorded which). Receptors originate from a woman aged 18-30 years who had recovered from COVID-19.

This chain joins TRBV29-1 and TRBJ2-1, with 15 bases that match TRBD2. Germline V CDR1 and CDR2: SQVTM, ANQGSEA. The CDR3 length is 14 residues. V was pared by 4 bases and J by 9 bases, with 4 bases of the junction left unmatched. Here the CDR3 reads CSVGTSGRAGEQFF. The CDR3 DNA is TGCAGCGTTGGGACTAGCGGGAGGGCGGGTGAGCAGTTCTTC.

Written as DNA, the CDR3 is TGCAGCGTTGAATCGTCAGCCTACGAGCAGTACTTC. This encodes CSVESSAYEQYF. This chain uses TRBV29-1 with TRBJ2-7, with D unclear. From germline, CDR1 is SQVTM and CDR2 ANQGSEA. CDR3 size: 12 residues. Deletions cut 2 bases from V and 2 bases from J, with 7 bases between.

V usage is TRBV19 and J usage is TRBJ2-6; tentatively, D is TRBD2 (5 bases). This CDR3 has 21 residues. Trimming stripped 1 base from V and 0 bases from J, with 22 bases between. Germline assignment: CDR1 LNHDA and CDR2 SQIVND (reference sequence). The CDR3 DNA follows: TGTGCCAGTAGTATAGGGAGGTCGGGCAGCCTTACTTACTCTGGGGCCAACGTCCTGACTTTC. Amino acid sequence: CASSIGRSGSLTYSGANVLTF.

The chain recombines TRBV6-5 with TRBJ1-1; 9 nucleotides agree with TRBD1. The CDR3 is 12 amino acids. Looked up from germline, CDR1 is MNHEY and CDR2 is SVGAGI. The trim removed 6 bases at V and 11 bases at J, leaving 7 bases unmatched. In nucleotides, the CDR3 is TGTGCCAGCAGCCGGGGACAGGGCCCGGCTTTCTTT. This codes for CASSRGQGPAFF.

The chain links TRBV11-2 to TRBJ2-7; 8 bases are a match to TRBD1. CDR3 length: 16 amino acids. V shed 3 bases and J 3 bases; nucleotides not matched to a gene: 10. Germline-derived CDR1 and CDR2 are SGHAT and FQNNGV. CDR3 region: CASSLWAGGIGYEQYF. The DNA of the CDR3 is TGTGCCAGCAGCTTGTGGGCAGGGGGCATAGGCTACGAGCAGTACTTC. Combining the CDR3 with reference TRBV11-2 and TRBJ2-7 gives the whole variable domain EAGVAQSPRYKIIEKRQSVAFWCNPISGHATLYWYQQILGQGPKLLIQFQNNGVVDDSQLPKDRFSAERLKGVDSTLKIQPAKLEDSAVYLCASSLWAGGIGYEQYFGPGTRLTVT.

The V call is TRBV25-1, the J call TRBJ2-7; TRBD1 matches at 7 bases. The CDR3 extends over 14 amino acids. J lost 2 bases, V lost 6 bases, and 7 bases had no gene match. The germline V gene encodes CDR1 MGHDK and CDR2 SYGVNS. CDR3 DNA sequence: TGTGCCAGCAGAGGACAGGAGTTCCCCTACGAGCAGTACTTC. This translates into CASRGQEFPYEQYF.

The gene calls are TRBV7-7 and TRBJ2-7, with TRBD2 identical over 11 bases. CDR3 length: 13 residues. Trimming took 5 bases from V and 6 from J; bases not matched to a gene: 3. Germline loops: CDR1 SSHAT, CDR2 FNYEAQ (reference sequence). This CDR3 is CASSPGLAGEQYF. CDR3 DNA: TGTGCCAGCAGCCCCGGACTAGCGGGCGAGCAGTACTTC.

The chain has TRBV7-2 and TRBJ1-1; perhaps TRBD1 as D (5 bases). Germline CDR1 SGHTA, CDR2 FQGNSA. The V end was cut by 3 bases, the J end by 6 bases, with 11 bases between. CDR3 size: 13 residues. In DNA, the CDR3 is TGTGCCAGCAGCTTTTCGGGGGTCGCTGAAGCTTTCTTT. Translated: CASSFSGVAEAFF.